The 8 T cell receptor beta chains below all came from one sample that was sequenced in a study of blood T cell repertoires in COVID-19 (dated by TCRdb to the early 2020s). The library was made by the immunoSEQ multiplex PCR assay. Entries here come from immuneACCESS through TCRdb and include only in-frame sequences with V and J called. Some clones fail to appear in such tables; in the studies checked, an unresolved V gene covers under half of the shortfall, and the cause of the remainder is unknown. Across this sample there are about 400,000 clones, with approximately 86% seen only once. The top ten clonotypes cover just over 7% of the sample. Material for sequencing was peripheral blood. The receptors were sampled from an older woman with COVID-19, enrolled during active disease.

In regard to this clone: A far more abundant clone sits one base away, making this likely a read error. The chain combines TRBV5-1 with TRBJ2-2, with 9 bases identical to TRBD1. The CDR3 has 13 residues. The V segment lost 4 bases and the J segment 6 bases; nucleotides outside the gene matches: 1. Germline V gene lookup returns CDR1 SGHRS and CDR2 YFSETQ. CDR3 bases: TGCGCCAGCAGCGGACAGGGGCCCGGGGAGCTGTTTTTT. Protein: CASSGQGPGELFF. Drawing the rest from reference TRBV5-1 and TRBJ2-2, the complete variable domain is KAGVTQTPRYLIKTRGQQVTLSCSPISGHRSVSWYQQTPGQGLQFLFEYFSETQRNKGNFPGRFSGRQFSNSRSEMNVSTLELGDSALYLCASSGQGPGELFFGEGSRLTVL.

This clone was seen a few times. Here the CDR3 DNA reads TGTGCCAGCAGCCAATCACAACGACAGGGGTTCAATGAGCAGTTCTTC. It codes for CASSQSQRQGFNEQFF. This sequence joins TRBV4-2 and TRBJ2-1; TRBD1 agrees at 8 bases. This CDR3 spans 16 amino acids. Looked up from germline, CDR1 is LGHNA and CDR2 is YNFKEQ. Trimming took 2 bases from V and 6 from J; bases not matched to a gene: 9.

The chain recombines TRBV15 with TRBJ1-1, with 8 positions matching TRBD1. Looked up from germline, CDR1 is LNHNV and CDR2 is YYDKDF (reference sequence). This CDR3 is built from 13 residues. J lost 4 bases, V lost 3 bases, and 1 base had no gene match. This CDR3 reads CATSRQGATEAFF. CDR3 DNA: TGTGCCACCAGCAGGCAGGGGGCCACTGAAGCTTTCTTT.

This clone was seen just once. This chain uses TRBV2 with TRBJ1-5; weak D call: TRBD1 (5 bases). The CDR3 runs to 15 residues. Germline CDR1 SNHLY, CDR2 FYNNEI. Trimming took 6 bases from V and 4 from J, leaving 16 bases between them. The CDR3 DNA is TGTGCCAGCAGGCGACAGCATCGTCAGAATCAGCCCCAGCATTTT. Translation: CASRRQHRQNQPQHF.

This clone appeared a few times. This rearrangement joins TRBV3-1 (or the pseudogene TRBV3-2) to TRBJ1-3; 8 nucleotides align to TRBD1. The trim removed 3 bases at V and 0 bases at J, leaving 1 base unmatched. The germline gives CDR1 LGHDT, CDR2 YNNKEL (reference sequence). This CDR3 region has 15 residues. The CDR3 protein is CASSQGQASGNTIYF. The CDR3 DNA sequence: TGTGCCAGCAGCCAGGGACAGGCCTCTGGAAACACCATATATTTT.

The V and J genes are TRBV5-1 and TRBJ2-4, with a tentative D call TRBD2 (5 bases). This CDR3 region has 20 residues. The ends were cut back, 4 bases at V and 0 bases at J, with 26 bases in the middle. Germline V gives CDR1 SGHRS, CDR2 YFSETQ. The CDR3 nucleotides read TGCGCCAGCAGCCCGGAGGCGTTTGGGGTCACCCCGCTAGCCAAAAACATTCAGTACTTC. This sequence encodes CASSPEAFGVTPLAKNIQYF.

This sequence joins TRBV6-5 and TRBJ1-6, with 9 bases matching TRBD1. This CDR3 is built from 13 residues. After removal of 7 bases from V and 8 bases from J, the junction contained 3 bases not matched to a gene. Germline CDR1 reads MNHEY; CDR2 reads SVGAGI. CDR3 sequence reads: CASTGTGHSPLHF. The CDR3 region has the DNA TGTGCCAGCACCGGGACAGGGCATTCACCCCTCCACTTT.

The chain employs TRBV15 and TRBJ1-3; tentatively, D is TRBD1 (5 bases). CDR3 length equals 13 residues. V lost 6 bases and J 0 bases, leaving 6 bases between the germline ends. Germline values: CDR1 LNHNV, CDR2 YYDKDF (reference sequence). The CDR3 DNA reads as TGTGCCACCAGGGGGCTCTCTGGAAACACCATATATTTT. It yields the protein CATRGLSGNTIYF.